This TCR beta chain was found in a study of T cell repertoires in cytomegalovirus infection. On the study more broadly: TCR beta signatures that were public indicated CMV infection and matching HLA type.

Broader study findings: It was HLA-C-restricted CMV-specific TCR beta clonotypes that dominated the response ex vivo. There were carriers of CMV plus the relevant HLA, and cumulative public TCR beta family frequency identified them.

TCRdb recomputed calls from the reads with MiXCR, one row per CDR3 protein. The data hold approximately 700,000 distinct CDR3 sequences, with 35% to 45% observed a single time. Concerning this clonotype itself: Antigen: not known.

Per germline, CDR1 MDHEN and CDR2 SYDVKM. Trimming removed 5 bases at V and 1 base at J, with 13 bases between. The CDR3 runs to 15 residues. This TCR was sampled from a human donor in good health (CMV status not recorded). Some clones in this sample may be carry-over from other donors' samples. What was sequenced was PBMCs. This chain links TRBV28 with TRBJ2-3; D might be TRBD2 (5 bases). The chain's CDR3 is CASSPPTRGTDTQYF. DNA for the CDR3: TGTGCCAGCAGTCCCCCTACGCGGGGCACAGATACGCAGTATTTT.